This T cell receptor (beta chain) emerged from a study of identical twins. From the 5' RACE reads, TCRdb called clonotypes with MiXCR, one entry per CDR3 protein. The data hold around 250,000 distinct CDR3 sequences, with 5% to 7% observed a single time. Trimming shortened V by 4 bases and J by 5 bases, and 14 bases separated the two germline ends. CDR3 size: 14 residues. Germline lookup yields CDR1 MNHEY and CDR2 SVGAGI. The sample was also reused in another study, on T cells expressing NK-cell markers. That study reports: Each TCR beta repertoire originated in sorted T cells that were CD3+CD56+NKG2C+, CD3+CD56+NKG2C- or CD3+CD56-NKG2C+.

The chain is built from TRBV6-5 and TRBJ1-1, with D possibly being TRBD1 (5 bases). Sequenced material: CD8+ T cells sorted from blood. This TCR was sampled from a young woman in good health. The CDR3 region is CASSSYESGTEAFF. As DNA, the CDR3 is TGTGCCAGCAGTTCTTACGAGTCAGGGACTGAAGCTTTCTTT.